This record concerns one T cell receptor beta chain sequence. Antigen specificity is unknown. The data are from a study of cytomegalovirus exposure and HLA in healthy donors. Regarding the study as a whole: Data from an earlier analysis indicated that most TCR beta V segments were productive either about 87% or about 30% of the time.

13 Jbeta primers and 60 Vbeta primers were used for the PCR. Generated by immunoSEQ multiplex PCR, the TCRdb table keeps only in-frame clones and is missing some. This repertoire comprises about 200,000 clones; its ten largest clones make up about 0.74%. Per the germline V gene, CDR1 is SGDLS and CDR2 is YYNGEE. V lost 4 bases to trimming and J lost 6 bases; unmatched junction nucleotides: 9. This CDR3 is built from 14 residues. The chain carries TRBV9 and TRBJ2-7, with 8 bases matching TRBD1. The clonotype originates from a boy younger than 18 in good health and CMV-seronegative. The sequencing input was PBMCs. The CDR3, as DNA: TGTGCCAGCAGCACCCGACAGGGGACAGCCGAGCAGTACTTC. Protein product: CASSTRQGTAEQYF.